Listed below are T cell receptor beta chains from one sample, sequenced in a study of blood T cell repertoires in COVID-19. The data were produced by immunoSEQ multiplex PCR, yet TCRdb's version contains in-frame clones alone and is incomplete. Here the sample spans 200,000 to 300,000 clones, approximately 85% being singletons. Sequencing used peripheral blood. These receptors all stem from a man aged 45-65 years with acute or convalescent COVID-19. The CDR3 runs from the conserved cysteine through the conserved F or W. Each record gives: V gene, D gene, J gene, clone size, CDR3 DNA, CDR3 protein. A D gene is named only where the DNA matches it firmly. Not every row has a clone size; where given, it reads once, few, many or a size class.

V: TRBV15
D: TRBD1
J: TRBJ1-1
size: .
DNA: TGTGCCACCAGCAACTCCGGGACAGGGGAAGCTTTCTTT
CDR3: CATSNSGTGEAFF

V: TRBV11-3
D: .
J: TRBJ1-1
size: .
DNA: TGTGCCAGCAGCTTGGGGGGGCGCAATGAAGCTTTCTTT
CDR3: CASSLGGRNEAFF

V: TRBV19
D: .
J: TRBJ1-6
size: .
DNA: TGTGCCAGTAGTAGCCGGGCCTTTCGGAGGGATCCCCTCCACTTT
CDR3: CASSSRAFRRDPLHF

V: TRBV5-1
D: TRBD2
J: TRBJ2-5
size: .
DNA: TGCGCCAGCAGCTCCGGGACTAGCGGGAGCCAAGAGACCCAGTACTTC
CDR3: CASSSGTSGSQETQYF

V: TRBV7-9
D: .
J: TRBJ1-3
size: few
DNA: TGTGCCAGCAGCTTATTCGAGGGAAACACCATATATTTT
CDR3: CASSLFEGNTIYF

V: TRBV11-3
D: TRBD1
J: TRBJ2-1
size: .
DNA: TGTGCCAGCAGCTTAGATCGGGGACAGTACAATGAGCAGTTCTTC
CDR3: CASSLDRGQYNEQFF

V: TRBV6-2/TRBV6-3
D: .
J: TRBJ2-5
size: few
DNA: TGTGCCAGCAGTTACTCGACGGTATCACTAACAGAGACCCAGTACTTC
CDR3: CASSYSTVSLTETQYF

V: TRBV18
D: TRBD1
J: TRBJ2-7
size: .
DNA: TGTGCCAGCTCACCCTATCCCCGAGACAGGGGGCTTCCGGTCCCCTACGAGCAGTACTTC
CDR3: CASSPYPRDRGLPVPYEQYF

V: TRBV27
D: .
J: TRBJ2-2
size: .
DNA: TGTGCCAGCAGTTTGGGGCAGGGTTTCGGGGAGCTGTTTTTT
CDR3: CASSLGQGFGELFF

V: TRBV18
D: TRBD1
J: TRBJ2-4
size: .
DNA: TGTGCCAGCTCACCTTTTCCGGGACAGTCAGCCAAAAACATTCAGTACTTC
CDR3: CASSPFPGQSAKNIQYF

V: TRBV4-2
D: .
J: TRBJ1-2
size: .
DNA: TGTGCCAGCAGCCAAGAGGCGGACAGTCAAAACTATGGCTACACCTTC
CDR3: CASSQEADSQNYGYTF

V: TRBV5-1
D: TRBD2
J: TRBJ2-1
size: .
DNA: TGCGCCAGCAGCTTGGGGGGGACTAGCGGAAACAATGAGCAGTTCTTC
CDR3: CASSLGGTSGNNEQFF

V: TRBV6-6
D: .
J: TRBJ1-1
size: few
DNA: TGTGCCAGCAGTTACTCGATGGGGGGGAGCACTGAAGCTTTCTTT
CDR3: CASSYSMGGSTEAFF

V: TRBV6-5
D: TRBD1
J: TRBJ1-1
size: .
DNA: TGTGCCAGCAGTTACTCGGACAGGGGCCCTAGGGGGGAAGCTTTCTTT
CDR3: CASSYSDRGPRGEAFF

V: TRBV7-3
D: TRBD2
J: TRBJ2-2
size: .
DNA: TGTGCCAGCAGCTTAATGGGGCTAGCGGGAGGGCGGAACACCGGGGAGCTGTTTTTT
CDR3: CASSLMGLAGGRNTGELFF

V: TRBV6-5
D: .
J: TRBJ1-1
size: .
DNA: TGTGCCAGCAGTTACAGACCGGGGGCTGAAGCTTTCTTT
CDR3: CASSYRPGAEAFF

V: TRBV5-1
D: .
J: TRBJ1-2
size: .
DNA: TGCGCCAGCAGCCCCGGGACAAGTTATGGCTACACCTTC
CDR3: CASSPGTSYGYTF

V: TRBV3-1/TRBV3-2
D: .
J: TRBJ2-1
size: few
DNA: TGTGCCAGCACACCACGGGCGGGCTACAATGAGCAGTTCTTC
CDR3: CASTPRAGYNEQFF

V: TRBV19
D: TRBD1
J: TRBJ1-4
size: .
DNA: TGTGCCAGTAGTAATGGAGGGGGCGCGCGTGAAAAACTGTTTTTT
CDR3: CASSNGGGAREKLFF

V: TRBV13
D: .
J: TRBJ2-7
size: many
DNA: TGTGCCAGCAGCGGACAGTCCCACGAGCAGTACTTC
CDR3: CASSGQSHEQYF

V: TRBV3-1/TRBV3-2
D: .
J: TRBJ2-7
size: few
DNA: TGTGCCAGCAGCCAAGACACTTCCTACGAGCAGTACTTC
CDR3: CASSQDTSYEQYF

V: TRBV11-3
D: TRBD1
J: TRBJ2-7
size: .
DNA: TGTGCCAGCAGCTTAGATAACAGGGGGTTATCCTACGAGCAGTACTTC
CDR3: CASSLDNRGLSYEQYF

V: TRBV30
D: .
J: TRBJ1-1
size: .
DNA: TGTGCCTGGAGTGTTTCTGTAATGAACACTGAAGCTTTCTTT
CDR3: CAWSVSVMNTEAFF

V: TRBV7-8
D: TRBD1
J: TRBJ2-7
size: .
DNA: TGTGCCAGCAGCGGAGGACAGGGGGGGTACGAGCAGTACTTC
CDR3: CASSGGQGGYEQYF

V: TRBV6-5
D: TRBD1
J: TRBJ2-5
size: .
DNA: TGTGCCAGCAGTTACTCGGGTCACAGGGGGACCGAGACCCAGTACTTC
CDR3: CASSYSGHRGTETQYF

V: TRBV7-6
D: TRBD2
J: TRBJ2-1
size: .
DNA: TGTGCCAGCAGCCCACTAGCGGGAGGGTTGGGGGCCAATGAGCAGTTCTTC
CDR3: CASSPLAGGLGANEQFF

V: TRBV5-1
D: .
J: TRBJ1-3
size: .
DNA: TGCGCCAGCAGCGCTAACGGGGGAATCTCTGGAAACACCATATATTTT
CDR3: CASSANGGISGNTIYF

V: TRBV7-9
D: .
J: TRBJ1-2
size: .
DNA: TGTGCCAGCAGCTCCCCGACTTATACCTATGGCTACACCTTC
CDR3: CASSSPTYTYGYTF

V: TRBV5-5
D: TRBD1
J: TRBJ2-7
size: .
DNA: TGTGCCAGCAGCTTGGGGCAGGGGGCGCAATACGAGCAGTACTTC
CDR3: CASSLGQGAQYEQYF

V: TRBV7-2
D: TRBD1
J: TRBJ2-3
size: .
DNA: TGTGCCAGCAGACGACAGGGGCCGATTAACACAGATACGCAGTATTTT
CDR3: CASRRQGPINTDTQYF